The 12 T cell receptor beta chains below come from one sample, sequenced in a study of blood T cell repertoires in COVID-19. Using immunoSEQ multiplex PCR, the repertoire was profiled, and TCRdb retains in-frame clones only, with some absent. This table has approximately 180,000 clones, 75% to 90% appearing once. Sequenced sample: peripheral blood. The receptors shown here come from a human donor with active or convalescent COVID-19. The donor label of this sample is uncertain.

The rearrangement links TRBV28 to TRBJ1-2; possibly TRBD1 for D (5 bases). Per the germline V gene, CDR1 is MDHEN and CDR2 is SYDVKM. V lost 4 bases to trimming and J lost 6 bases, with 21 bases between them. The CDR3 covers 16 residues. CDR3 bases: TGTGCCAGCAGTTCCATCTCGACAGCCCGTATTGATGGCTACACCTTC. This encodes CASSSISTARIDGYTF.

V and J are TRBV7-9 and TRBJ2-3, with no clear D. V lost 5 bases and J lost 0, with 12 bases in between. CDR1 SEHNR and CDR2 FQNEAQ come from the germline V gene (reference sequence). This CDR3 contains 15 residues. The chain's CDR3 is CASSQSTPSTDTQYF. Written as DNA, the CDR3 is TGTGCCAGCAGCCAATCGACTCCTAGCACAGATACGCAGTATTTT.

The chain joins TRBV12-3 or TRBV12-4 to TRBJ2-7; possibly TRBD1 for D (6 bases). CDR3 length equals 13 residues. Trimming shortened V by 3 bases and J by 5 bases, and 11 bases separated the two germline ends. CDR3 DNA: TGTGCCAGCAGTTTGCGACAGGATCACGAGCAGTACTTC. Its protein is CASSLRQDHEQYF.

This clone has only one observation. The chain recombines TRBV7-9 with TRBJ1-2; D remains ambiguous. V lost 5 bases and J lost 7, with 8 bases in between. The germline V gene encodes CDR1 SEHNR and CDR2 FQNEAQ (reference sequence). This CDR3 contains 11 residues. CDR3 nucleotide sequence: TGTGCCAGCAGCCCCGGTGCTGGCTACACCTTC. Its protein product is CASSPGAGYTF.

This chain joins TRBV6-2 or TRBV6-3 and TRBJ2-7; TRBD1 matches 9 bases. In germline, CDR1 is MNHEY, CDR2 SVGEGT. There are 16 residues in the CDR3. The V segment lost 2 bases and the J segment 6 bases; nucleotides outside the gene matches: 11. This CDR3 is CASSYAGTGIFGEQYF. The CDR3 bases are TGTGCCAGCAGTTACGCCGGGACAGGGATTTTCGGCGAGCAGTACTTC.

This rearrangement joins TRBV7-9 to TRBJ2-1, with 12 bases aligning to TRBD2. The CDR3 runs 18 residues. The V gene's germline CDR1 is SEHNR and CDR2 FQNEAQ (reference sequence). J was trimmed by 3 bases and V by 2 bases; bases with no gene match: 8. The CDR3 spells CASSLPRGLAGFYNEQFF. CDR3 sequence (DNA): TGTGCCAGCAGCTTACCCCGTGGACTAGCGGGATTCTACAATGAGCAGTTCTTC.

This sequence joins TRBV2 and TRBJ2-6, with a weak D call TRBD2 (5 bases). This CDR3 is built from 14 residues. V was cut by 7 bases and J by 0 bases, with 7 bases left in between. Looked up from germline, CDR1 is SNHLY and CDR2 is FYNNEI. The CDR3 reads CASMEDSGANVLTF. The CDR3, as DNA: TGTGCCAGCATGGAGGACTCTGGGGCCAACGTCCTGACTTTC.

This clone was found a few times. The chain links TRBV5-1 to TRBJ1-1, with a weak D call TRBD1 (6 bases). Trimming took off 4 bases at V and 3 bases at J, with 13 bases between the two ends. The CDR3 has 14 amino acids. Per the germline V gene, CDR1 is SGHRS and CDR2 is YFSETQ. The CDR3 bases are TGCGCCAGCAGCCAAAGGACAGCCGACACTGAAGCTTTCTTT. It translates to CASSQRTADTEAFF. The variable domain in full, with the rest retrieved from reference TRBV5-1 and TRBJ1-1, is KAGVTQTPRYLIKTRGQQVTLSCSPISGHRSVSWYQQTPGQGLQFLFEYFSETQRNKGNFPGRFSGRQFSNSRSEMNVSTLELGDSALYLCASSQRTADTEAFFGQGTRLTVV.

CDR3 in amino acids: CASSLARLNIQYF. Written as DNA, the CDR3 is TGTGCCAGCAGCTTAGCGCGGCTGAACATTCAGTACTTC. The genes are TRBV11-1 and TRBJ2-4; D unresolved. The CDR3 is 13 residues long. The germline CDR1 and CDR2 sequences are SGHAT and FQDESV (reference sequence). Trimming left V 0 bases short and J 7 bases short, with 7 bases between. The complete variable domain, with remaining parts taken from reference TRBV11-1 and TRBJ2-4, reads EAEVAQSPRYKITEKSQAVAFWCDPISGHATLYWYRQILGQGPELLVQFQDESVVDDSQLPKDRFSAERLKGVDSTLKIQPAELGDSAMYLCASSLARLNIQYFGAGTRLSVL.

V is TRBV9 and J is TRBJ2-1; 14 nucleotides line up with TRBD2. V was pared by 1 base and J by 8 bases, with 5 bases of the junction left unmatched. Looked up from germline, CDR1 is SGDLS and CDR2 is YYNGEE. This CDR3 contains 16 residues. CDR3 protein: CASSVRLAGGYHEQFF. CDR3 DNA sequence: TGTGCCAGCAGCGTAAGACTAGCGGGGGGGTACCATGAGCAGTTCTTC.

The rearrangement links TRBV5-6 to TRBJ2-7; 10 bases fit TRBD1. The CDR3 has 14 residues. The V and J ends lost 5 bases and 9 bases, in that order; junction bases with no gene match: 11. Germline CDR1 reads SGHDT; CDR2 reads YYEEEE. The CDR3: CASSLGTGELGQYF. Here the CDR3 DNA reads TGTGCCAGCAGTCTCGGGACAGGGGAATTAGGGCAGTACTTC. The full variable domain, in which reference TRBV5-6 and TRBJ2-7 provide the parts outside the CDR3, is DAGVTQSPTHLIKTRGQQVTLRCSPKSGHDTVSWYQQALGQGPQFIFQYYEEEERQRGNFPDRFSGHQFPNYSSELNVNALLLGDSALYLCASSLGTGELGQYFGPGTRLTVT.

The chain joins TRBV30 to TRBJ2-7, with TRBD2 matching 9 bases. J was trimmed by 2 bases and V by 0 bases; bases with no gene match: 8. Looked up from germline, CDR1 is GTSNPN and CDR2 is SVGIG (reference sequence). The CDR3 is 16 residues long. CDR3 nucleotides: TGTGCCTGGAGTGTTATAGGACTAGCGACTACCTACGAGCAGTACTTC. Translation: CAWSVIGLATTYEQYF.